This T cell receptor (beta chain) stems from a study of T cells in Graves' hyperthyroidism and ophthalmopathy. The study, taken as a whole, reports: Blood samples included most of the expanded thyroid clonotypes exceeding 0.001.

The CDR3 regions of TCR beta were amplified from RNA transcripts. During a first-round RT-PCR of the TCR CDR3, the HTBI primer set was used. TCRdb called the multiplex PCR reads again in MiXCR, with one record for every CDR3 protein. Among 480,000 or so distinct CDR3 sequences listed, 13% to 15% were seen once. This clonotype was detected ten times or more. What it binds is not known. Germline CDR1 reads KGHDR; CDR2 reads SFDVKD. The CDR3 has 14 amino acids. Trimming cost V 10 bases and J 2 bases, with 14 bases left between them. The PBMCs were taken from more than 8 ml of fresh peripheral blood. The sequence was collected from a woman in her late teens or twenties with Graves' hyperthyroidism. Sample: blood. This sequence joins TRBV24-1 and TRBJ2-1; D is perhaps TRBD2 (7 bases). CDR3 in DNA: TGTGCCACACGGGGGCGGGAGCCCTACAATGAGCAGTTCTTC. Its protein product is CATRGREPYNEQFF.